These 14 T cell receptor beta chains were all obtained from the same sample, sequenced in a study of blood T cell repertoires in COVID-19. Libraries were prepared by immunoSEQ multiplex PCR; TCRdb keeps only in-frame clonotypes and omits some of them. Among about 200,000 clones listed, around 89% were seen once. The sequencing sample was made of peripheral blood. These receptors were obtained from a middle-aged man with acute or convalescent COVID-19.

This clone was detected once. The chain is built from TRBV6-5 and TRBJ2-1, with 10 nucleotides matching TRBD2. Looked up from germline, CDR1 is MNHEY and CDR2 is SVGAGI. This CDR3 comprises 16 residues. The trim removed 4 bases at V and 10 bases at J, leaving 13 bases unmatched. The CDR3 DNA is TGTGCCAGCAGTTCCCCGGGACTAGCGACCCGCCAGGAGCAGTTCTTC. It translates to CASSSPGLATRQEQFF.

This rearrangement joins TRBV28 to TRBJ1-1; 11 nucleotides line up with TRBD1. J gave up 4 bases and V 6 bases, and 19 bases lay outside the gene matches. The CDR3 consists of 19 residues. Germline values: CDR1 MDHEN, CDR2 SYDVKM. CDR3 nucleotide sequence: TGTGCCAGCAGCCAATCCCGCGGACAGGGGGCTCCCCCAGGCACTGAAGCTTTCTTT. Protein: CASSQSRGQGAPPGTEAFF.

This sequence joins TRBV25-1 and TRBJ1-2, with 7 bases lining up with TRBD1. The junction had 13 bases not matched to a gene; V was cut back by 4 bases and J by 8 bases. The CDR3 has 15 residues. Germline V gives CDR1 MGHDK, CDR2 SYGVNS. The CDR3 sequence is CASSGTGGPTFGYTF. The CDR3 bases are TGTGCCAGCAGTGGGACAGGAGGACCCACTTTCGGCTACACCTTC.

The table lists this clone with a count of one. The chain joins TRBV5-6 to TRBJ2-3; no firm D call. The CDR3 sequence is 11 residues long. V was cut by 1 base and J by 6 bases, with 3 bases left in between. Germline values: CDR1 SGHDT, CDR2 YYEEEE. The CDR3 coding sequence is TGTGCCAGCAGCTTGTCGGATACGCAGTATTTT. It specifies CASSLSDTQYF.

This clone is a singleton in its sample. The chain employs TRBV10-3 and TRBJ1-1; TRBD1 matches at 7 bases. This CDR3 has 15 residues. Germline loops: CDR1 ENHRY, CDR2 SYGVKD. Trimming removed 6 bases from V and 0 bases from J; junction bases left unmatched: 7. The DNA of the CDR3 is TGTGCCATCAGAGATTATGGACAGGTGAACACTGAAGCTTTCTTT. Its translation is CAIRDYGQVNTEAFF.

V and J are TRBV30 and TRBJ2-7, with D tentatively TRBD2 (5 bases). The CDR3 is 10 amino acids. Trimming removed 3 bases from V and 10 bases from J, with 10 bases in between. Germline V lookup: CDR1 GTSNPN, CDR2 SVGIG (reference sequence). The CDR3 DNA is TGTGCCTGGAGCCTCGGGGTCCAGTACTTC. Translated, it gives CAWSLGVQYF.

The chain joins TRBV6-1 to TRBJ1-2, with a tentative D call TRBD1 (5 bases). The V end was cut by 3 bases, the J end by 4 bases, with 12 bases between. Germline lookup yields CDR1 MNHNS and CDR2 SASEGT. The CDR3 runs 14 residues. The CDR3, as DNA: TGTGCCAGCAGTGACATGGCAGGGTTCTATGGCTACACCTTC. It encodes CASSDMAGFYGYTF.

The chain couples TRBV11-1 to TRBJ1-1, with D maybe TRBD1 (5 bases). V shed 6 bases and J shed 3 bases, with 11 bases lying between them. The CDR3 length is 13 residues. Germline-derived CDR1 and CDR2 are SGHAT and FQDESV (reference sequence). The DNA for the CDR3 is TGTGCCAGCAGTCGCGCAGGGTACACTGAAGCTTTCTTT. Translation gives CASSRAGYTEAFF.

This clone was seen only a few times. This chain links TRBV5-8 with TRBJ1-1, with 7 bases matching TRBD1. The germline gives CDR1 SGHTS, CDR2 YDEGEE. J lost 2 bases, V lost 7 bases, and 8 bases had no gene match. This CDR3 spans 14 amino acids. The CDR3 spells CASLLGQINTEAFF. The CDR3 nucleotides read TGTGCCAGCTTATTGGGACAGATAAACACTGAAGCTTTCTTT.

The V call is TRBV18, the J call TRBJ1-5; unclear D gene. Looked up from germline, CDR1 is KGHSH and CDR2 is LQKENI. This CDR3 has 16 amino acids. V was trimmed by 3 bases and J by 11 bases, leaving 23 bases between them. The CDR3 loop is CASSPQERVPRVAQHF. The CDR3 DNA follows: TGTGCCAGCTCACCTCAGGAGCGGGTGCCCAGAGTGGCCCAGCATTTT.

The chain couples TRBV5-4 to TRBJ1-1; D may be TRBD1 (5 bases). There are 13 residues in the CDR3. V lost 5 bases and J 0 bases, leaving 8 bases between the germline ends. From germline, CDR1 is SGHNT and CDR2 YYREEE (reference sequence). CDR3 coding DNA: TGTGCCAGCAGTGGGGGGTTGAACACTGAAGCTTTCTTT. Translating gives CASSGGLNTEAFF.

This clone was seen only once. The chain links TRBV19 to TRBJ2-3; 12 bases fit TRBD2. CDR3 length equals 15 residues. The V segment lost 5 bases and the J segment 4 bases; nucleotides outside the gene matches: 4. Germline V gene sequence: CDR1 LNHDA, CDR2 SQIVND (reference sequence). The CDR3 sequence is CASSLTSGSADTQYF. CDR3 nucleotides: TGTGCCAGTAGTTTGACTAGCGGGAGCGCAGATACGCAGTATTTT.

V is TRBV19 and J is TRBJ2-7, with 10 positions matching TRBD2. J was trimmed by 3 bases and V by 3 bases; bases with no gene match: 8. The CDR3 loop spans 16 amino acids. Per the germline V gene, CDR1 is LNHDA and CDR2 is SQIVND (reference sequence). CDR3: CASSIRAGGRDYEQYF. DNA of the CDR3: TGTGCCAGTAGTATTCGAGCGGGAGGGCGAGACTACGAGCAGTACTTC.

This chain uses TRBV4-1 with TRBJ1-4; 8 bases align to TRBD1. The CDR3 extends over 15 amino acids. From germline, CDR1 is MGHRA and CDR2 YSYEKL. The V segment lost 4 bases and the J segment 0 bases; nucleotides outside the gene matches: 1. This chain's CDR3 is CASSRDRPTNEKLFF. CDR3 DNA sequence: TGCGCCAGCAGCCGGGACAGGCCAACTAATGAAAAACTGTTTTTT.